The 20 T cell receptor beta chains below were found in one sample sequenced in a study of cytomegalovirus exposure and HLA in healthy donors. TCRdb's table, derived via immunoSEQ multiplex PCR, lists solely in-frame clones and lacks some. The repertoire has 180,000 or so clones, about 89% of them found once; the top ten carry 7.2%. The sample comprised PBMCs. These receptors were obtained from a man aged 30 to 39 in good health and CMV-seropositive.

The chain couples TRBV11-3 to TRBJ2-3, with 11 bases matching TRBD2. The germline V gene encodes CDR1 SGHNT and CDR2 YENEEA. The CDR3 is 15 amino acids. The trim removed 5 bases at V and 5 bases at J, leaving 6 bases unmatched. CDR3 region: CASSQYSGGGDTQYF. CDR3 in DNA: TGTGCCAGCAGCCAGTATAGCGGGGGGGGAGATACGCAGTATTTT.

V usage is TRBV2 and J usage is TRBJ2-5, with TRBD2 identical over 7 bases. This CDR3 is 13 amino acids long. CDR1 SNHLY and CDR2 FYNNEI come from the germline V gene. The J segment lost 7 bases and the V segment lost 6 bases, leaving 8 bases of the junction unmatched. CDR3 sequence: CASRVGGTATQYF. The CDR3 nucleotides are TGTGCCAGCAGGGTGGGGGGGACGGCGACCCAGTACTTC.

V usage is TRBV6-5 and J usage is TRBJ1-2; D ambiguous. The CDR3 spans 14 residues. The V end was cut by 0 bases, the J end by 4 bases, with 9 bases between. Per the germline V gene, CDR1 is MNHEY and CDR2 is SVGAGI. DNA of the CDR3: TGTGCCAGCAGTTACTCGTCCGGACCCTATGGCTACACCTTC. It encodes CASSYSSGPYGYTF.

CDR3 sequence (DNA): TGTGCCAGCAGCTTTGACAGCCGTAATGAAAAACTGTTTTTT. It yields the protein CASSFDSRNEKLFF. The chain is built from TRBV5-4 and TRBJ1-4, with a tentative D call TRBD1 (5 bases). The CDR3 covers 14 residues. Germline V lookup: CDR1 SGHNT, CDR2 YYREEE (reference sequence). Trimming stripped 2 bases from V and 4 bases from J, with 9 bases between.

The V gene is TRBV7-9, the J gene TRBJ1-6, with a possible D match to TRBD1 (5 bases). The CDR3 spans 16 residues. V was cut by 3 bases and J by 0 bases, with 9 bases left in between. Germline V gene lookup returns CDR1 SEHNR and CDR2 FQNEAQ (reference sequence). The CDR3 DNA reads as TGTGCCAGCAGCTTTTACAGGAGCTCCTATAATTCACCCCTCCACTTT. Protein: CASSFYRSSYNSPLHF.

This clone has at least ten counts. The chain joins TRBV7-9 to TRBJ1-5; 7 bases line up with TRBD1. The germline gives CDR1 SEHNR, CDR2 FQNEAQ (reference sequence). This CDR3 has 13 residues. V lost 7 bases to trimming and J lost 2 bases; unmatched junction nucleotides: 2. For the CDR3, the DNA is TGTGCCAGCACCGGACAGGGCAATCAGCCCCAGCATTTT. As protein: CASTGQGNQPQHF. Variable domain in full (rest from reference TRBV7-9 and TRBJ1-5): DTGVSQNPRHKITKRGQNVTFRCDPISEHNRLYWYRQTLGQGPEFLTYFQNEAQLEKSRLLSDRFSAERPKGSFSTLEIQRTEQGDSAMYLCASTGQGNQPQHFGDGTRLSIL.

J is TRBJ2-7 and V is TRBV27; the match to TRBD1 covers 9 bases. The germline V gene encodes CDR1 MNHEY and CDR2 SMNVEV (reference sequence). Losses at the gene ends were 7 bases for V and 3 bases for J; bases not matched to a gene: 10. CDR3 length: 15 amino acids. CDR3 amino acids: CASKDRGQTLYEQYF. CDR3 nucleotides: TGTGCCAGCAAGGACAGGGGACAGACGCTCTACGAGCAGTACTTC.

The V and J genes are TRBV5-1 and TRBJ2-3, with a tentative D call TRBD2 (6 bases). V lost 5 bases and J 6 bases, leaving 25 bases between the germline ends. Germline V gene lookup returns CDR1 SGHRS and CDR2 YFSETQ. This CDR3 has 17 amino acids. The CDR3 nucleotides read TGCGCCAGCAGTAAACTTGGCGGGAAGGGGTTCTCCGATACGCAGTATTTT. Translated: CASSKLGGKGFSDTQYF.

This chain links TRBV6-1 with TRBJ1-4; D unclear. The V gene's germline CDR1 is MNHNS and CDR2 SASEGT. The CDR3 extends over 18 amino acids. Trimming left V 0 bases short and J 0 bases short, with 14 bases between. The CDR3 DNA reads TGTGCCAGCAGTGAAGCGGGTGAAGGGTACGCAACTAATGAAAAACTGTTTTTT. Translation gives CASSEAGEGYATNEKLFF.

Note on this clone: The same CDR3 also results from other DNA sequences found in this sample. This chain links TRBV20-1 with TRBJ2-3; the D gene is possibly TRBD2 (5 bases). V dropped 3 bases and J dropped 4 bases, with 5 bases sitting between them. This CDR3 contains 11 residues. Germline CDR1 reads DFQATT; CDR2 reads SNEGSKA (reference sequence). The CDR3 reads CSASGADTQYF. The CDR3 bases are TGCAGTGCTAGCGGGGCAGATACGCAGTATTTT.

This chain links TRBV6-5 with TRBJ1-5, with 9 bases identical to TRBD1. Germline CDR1 MNHEY, CDR2 SVGAGI. The CDR3 loop spans 14 amino acids. Losses at the gene ends were 6 bases for V and 6 bases for J; bases not matched to a gene: 6. In DNA form, the CDR3 reads TGTGCCAGCAGACCCGACAGGGGGGTTCAGCCCCAGCATTTT. Translating gives CASRPDRGVQPQHF.

V gene TRBV14 combines with J gene TRBJ2-7, with D possibly TRBD2 on 7 matching bases. The CDR3 spans 16 residues. Looked up from germline, CDR1 is SGHDN and CDR2 is FVKESK. Deletions cut 1 base from V and 2 bases from J, with 15 bases between. The CDR3 region has the DNA TGTGCCAGCAGCCAAGGTTTGCGGGGGCAAACCTACGAGCAGTACTTC. Translated: CASSQGLRGQTYEQYF.

The CDR3 DNA sequence: TGTGCCAGCAGCCAAGCCCCGTGGGACAGGGGGCACAATGAGCAGTTCTTC. Amino acid sequence: CASSQAPWDRGHNEQFF. The rearrangement uses TRBV14 and TRBJ2-1; 12 bases map to TRBD1. V shed 1 base, J shed 5 bases, and the junction held 6 bases outside the gene matches. The CDR3 runs 17 residues. Germline CDR1 is SGHDN and CDR2 is FVKESK.

V gene TRBV5-6 combines with J gene TRBJ2-7; 8 bases are a match to TRBD1. The length of the CDR3 is 15 residues. Germline lookup yields CDR1 SGHDT and CDR2 YYEEEE. The V gene end was trimmed by 4 bases and the J gene end by 0 bases; junction bases not matched to a gene: 6. The CDR3 bases are TGTGCCAGCAGCCCCAGGGGGCAGAGCTCCTACGAGCAGTACTTC. It translates to CASSPRGQSSYEQYF.

V and J are TRBV14 and TRBJ2-6, with no clear D. From germline, CDR1 is SGHDN and CDR2 FVKESK. The CDR3 sequence is 16 residues long. Trimming left V 3 bases short and J 0 bases short, with 9 bases between. CDR3: CASSQKEGSGANVLTF. CDR3 nucleotides: TGTGCCAGCAGCCAGAAGGAAGGCTCTGGGGCCAACGTCCTGACTTTC.

V and J are TRBV11-2 and TRBJ2-4; 7 nucleotides line up with TRBD2. Germline lookup yields CDR1 SGHAT and CDR2 FQNNGV. V shed 5 bases and J 7 bases; nucleotides not matched to a gene: 8. This CDR3 is built from 14 residues. CDR3 DNA: TGTGCCAGCAGCCCTCCTGTCGGGGGGAACATTCAGTACTTC. This encodes CASSPPVGGNIQYF.

In its sample, this clone was seen once. This rearrangement joins TRBV4-3 to TRBJ1-2, with TRBD1 matching 10 bases. The CDR3 sequence is 15 residues long. The germline V gene has CDR1 LGHNA and CDR2 YSLEER. The trim removed 3 bases at V and 6 bases at J, leaving 7 bases unmatched. The chain's CDR3 is CASSHGTGAVDGYTF. DNA of the CDR3: TGCGCCAGCAGCCACGGGACAGGGGCGGTTGATGGCTACACCTTC.

The chain links TRBV19 to TRBJ2-6, with D tentatively TRBD2 (6 bases). Trimming took 5 bases from V and 2 from J, leaving 10 bases between them. The CDR3 has 15 amino acids. CDR1 is LNHDA and CDR2 is SQIVND in the germline V gene (reference sequence). CDR3 DNA: TGTGCCAGTAGTCGCCGCGGGGCTGGGGCCAACGTCCTGACTTTC. It yields the protein CASSRRGAGANVLTF.

The V gene is TRBV10-3, the J gene TRBJ1-6; TRBD1 is a possible D gene (6 bases). Germline-derived CDR1 and CDR2 are ENHRY and SYGVKD. V was trimmed by 6 bases and J by 11 bases, leaving 14 bases between them. This CDR3 has 13 residues. CDR3 amino acids: CAIRGQETTPLHF. CDR3 nucleotide sequence: TGTGCCATCAGGGGACAAGAGACGACACCCCTCCACTTT.

This chain joins TRBV5-1 and TRBJ1-2; D remains ambiguous. Germline V gene data show CDR1 as SGHRS and CDR2 as YFSETQ. Between the trimmed V and J ends, which lost 2 bases and 5 bases, there was a span of 10 bases. This CDR3 region has 13 residues. The CDR3 sequence: CASSFAGLYGYTF. The CDR3 coding sequence is TGCGCCAGCAGCTTCGCGGGGTTATATGGCTACACCTTC.